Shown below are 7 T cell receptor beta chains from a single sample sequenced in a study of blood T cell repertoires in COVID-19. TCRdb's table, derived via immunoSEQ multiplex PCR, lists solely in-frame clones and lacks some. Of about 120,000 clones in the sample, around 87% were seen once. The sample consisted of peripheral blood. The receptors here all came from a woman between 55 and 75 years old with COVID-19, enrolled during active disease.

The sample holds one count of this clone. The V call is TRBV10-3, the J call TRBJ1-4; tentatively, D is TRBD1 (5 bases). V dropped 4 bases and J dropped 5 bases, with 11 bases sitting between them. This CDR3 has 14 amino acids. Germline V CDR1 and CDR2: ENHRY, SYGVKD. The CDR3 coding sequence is TGTGCCATCAGTGTGGGGCAGGGCAATGAAAAACTGTTTTTT. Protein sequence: CAISVGQGNEKLFF.

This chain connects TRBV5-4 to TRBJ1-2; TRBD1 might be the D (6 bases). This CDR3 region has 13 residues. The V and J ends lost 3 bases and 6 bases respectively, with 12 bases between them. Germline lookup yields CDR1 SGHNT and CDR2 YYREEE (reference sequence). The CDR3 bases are TGTGCCAGCAGCTCGGCCAGGGGCGATGGCTACACCTTC. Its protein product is CASSSARGDGYTF. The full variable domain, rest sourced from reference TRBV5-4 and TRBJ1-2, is ETGVTQSPTHLIKTRGQQVTLRCSSQSGHNTVSWYQQALGQGPQFIFQYYREEENGRGNFPPRFSGLQFPNYSSELNVNALELDDSALYLCASSSARGDGYTFGSGTRLTVV.

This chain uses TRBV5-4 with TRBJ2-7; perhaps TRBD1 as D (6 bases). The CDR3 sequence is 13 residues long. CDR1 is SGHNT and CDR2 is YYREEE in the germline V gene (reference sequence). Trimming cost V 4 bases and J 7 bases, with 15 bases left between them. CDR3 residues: CASSPLQGREQYF. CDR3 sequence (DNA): TGTGCCAGCAGCCCCTTGCAGGGGAGAGAGCAGTACTTC.

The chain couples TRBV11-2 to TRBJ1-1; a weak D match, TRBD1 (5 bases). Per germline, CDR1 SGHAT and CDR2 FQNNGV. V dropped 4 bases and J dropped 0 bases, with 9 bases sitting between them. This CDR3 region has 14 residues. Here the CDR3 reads CASSSAGVNTEAFF. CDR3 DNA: TGTGCCAGCAGCTCCGCGGGGGTGAACACTGAAGCTTTCTTT.

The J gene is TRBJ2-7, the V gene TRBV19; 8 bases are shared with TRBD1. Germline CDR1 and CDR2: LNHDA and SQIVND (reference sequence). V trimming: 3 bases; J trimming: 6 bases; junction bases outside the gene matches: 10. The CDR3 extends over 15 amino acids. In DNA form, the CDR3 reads TGTGCCAGTAGTATGGGTAGGAGGACAGGGTTCGAGCAGTACTTC. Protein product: CASSMGRRTGFEQYF.

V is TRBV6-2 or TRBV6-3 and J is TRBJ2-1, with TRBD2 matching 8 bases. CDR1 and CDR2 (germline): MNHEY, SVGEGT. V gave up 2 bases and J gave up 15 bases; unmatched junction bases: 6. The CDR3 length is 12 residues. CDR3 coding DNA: TGTGCCAGCAGTTACACCGGGGGGGGAGTGTTCTTC. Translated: CASSYTGGGVFF.

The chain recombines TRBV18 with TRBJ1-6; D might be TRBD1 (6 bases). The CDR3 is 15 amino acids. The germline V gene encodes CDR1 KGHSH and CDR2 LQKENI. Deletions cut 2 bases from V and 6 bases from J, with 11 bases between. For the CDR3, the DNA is TGTGCCAGCTCACCAGGCCAGGGGCCTAATTCACCCCTCCACTTT. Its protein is CASSPGQGPNSPLHF.